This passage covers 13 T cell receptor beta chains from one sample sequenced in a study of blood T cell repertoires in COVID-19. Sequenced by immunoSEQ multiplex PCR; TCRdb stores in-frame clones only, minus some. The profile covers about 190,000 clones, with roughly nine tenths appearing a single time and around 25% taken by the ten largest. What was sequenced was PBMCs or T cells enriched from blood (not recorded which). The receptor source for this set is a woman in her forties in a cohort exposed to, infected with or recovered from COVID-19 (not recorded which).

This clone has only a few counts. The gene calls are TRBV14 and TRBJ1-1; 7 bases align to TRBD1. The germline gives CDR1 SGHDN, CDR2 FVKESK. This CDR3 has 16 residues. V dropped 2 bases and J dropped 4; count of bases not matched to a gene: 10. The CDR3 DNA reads TGTGCCAGCAGCCAAATACGGGACAGAATAGGCACTGAAGCTTTCTTT. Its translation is CASSQIRDRIGTEAFF.

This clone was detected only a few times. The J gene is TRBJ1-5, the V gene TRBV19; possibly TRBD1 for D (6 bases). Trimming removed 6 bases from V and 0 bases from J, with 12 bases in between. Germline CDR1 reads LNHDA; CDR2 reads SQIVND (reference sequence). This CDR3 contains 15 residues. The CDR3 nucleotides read TGTGCCAGTAGGCCGGGACACGGTAGCAATCAGCCCCAGCATTTT. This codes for CASRPGHGSNQPQHF.

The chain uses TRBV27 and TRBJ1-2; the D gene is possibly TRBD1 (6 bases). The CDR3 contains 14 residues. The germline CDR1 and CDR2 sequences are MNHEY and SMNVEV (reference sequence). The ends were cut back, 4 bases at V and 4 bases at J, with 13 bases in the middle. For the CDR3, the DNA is TGTGCCAGCAGTTCCACGACAGGTTCCTATGGCTACACCTTC. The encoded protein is CASSSTTGSYGYTF.

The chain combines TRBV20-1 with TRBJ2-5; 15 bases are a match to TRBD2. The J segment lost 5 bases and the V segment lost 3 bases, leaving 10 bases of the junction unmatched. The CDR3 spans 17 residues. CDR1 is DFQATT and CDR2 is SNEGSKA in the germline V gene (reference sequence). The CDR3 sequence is CSASGGLAGGPRETQYF. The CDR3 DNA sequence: TGCAGTGCTAGTGGGGGACTAGCGGGAGGACCCAGGGAGACCCAGTACTTC.

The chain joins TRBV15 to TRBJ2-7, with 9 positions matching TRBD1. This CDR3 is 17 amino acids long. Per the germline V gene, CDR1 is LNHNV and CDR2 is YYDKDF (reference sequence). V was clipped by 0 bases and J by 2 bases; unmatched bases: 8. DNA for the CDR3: TGTGCCACCAGCAGAGATCGCAAAAGACAGGGGGCCTACGAGCAGTACTTC. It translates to CATSRDRKRQGAYEQYF.

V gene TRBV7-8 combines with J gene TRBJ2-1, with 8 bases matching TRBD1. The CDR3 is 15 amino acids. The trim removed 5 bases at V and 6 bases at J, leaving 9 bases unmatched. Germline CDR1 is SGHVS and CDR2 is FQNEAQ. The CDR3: CASSLTGAVTNEQFF. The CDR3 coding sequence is TGTGCCAGCAGCCTGACAGGGGCCGTCACCAATGAGCAGTTCTTC.

The CDR3 region has the DNA TGCGCCAGCAGCAAAGACACGGAGAACACTGAAGCTTTCTTT. Translated, it gives CASSKDTENTEAFF. This chain links TRBV5-1 with TRBJ1-1; D uncertain. CDR1 SGHRS and CDR2 YFSETQ come from the germline V gene. The CDR3 has 14 residues. Trimming shortened V by 4 bases and J by 1 base, and 11 bases separated the two germline ends.

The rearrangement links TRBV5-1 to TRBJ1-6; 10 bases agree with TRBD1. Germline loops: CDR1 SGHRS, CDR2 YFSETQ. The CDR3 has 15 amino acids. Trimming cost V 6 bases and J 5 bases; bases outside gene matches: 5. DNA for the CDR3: TGCGCCAGCAACGCGGGACAGGGGAATAATTCACCCCTCCACTTT. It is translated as CASNAGQGNNSPLHF.

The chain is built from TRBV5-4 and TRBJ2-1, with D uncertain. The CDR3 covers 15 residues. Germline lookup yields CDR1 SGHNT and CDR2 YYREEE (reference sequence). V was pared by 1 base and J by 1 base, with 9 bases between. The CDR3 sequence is CASSLPRESYNEQFF. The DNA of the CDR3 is TGTGCCAGCAGCTTGCCCCGAGAGTCCTACAATGAGCAGTTCTTC.

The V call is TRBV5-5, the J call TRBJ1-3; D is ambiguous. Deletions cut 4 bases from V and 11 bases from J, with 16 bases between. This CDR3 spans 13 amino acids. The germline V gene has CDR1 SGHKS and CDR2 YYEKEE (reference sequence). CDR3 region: CASSTLVEVPIYF. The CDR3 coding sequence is TGTGCCAGCAGCACCCTCGTGGAGGTCCCCATATATTTT.

CDR3 loop: CASSSQGNYGYTF. In DNA form, the CDR3 reads TGTGCCAGCAGTTCTCAGGGTAACTATGGCTACACCTTC. V usage is TRBV12-3 or TRBV12-4 and J usage is TRBJ1-2; possible D gene TRBD1, 5 bases. The CDR3 contains 13 residues. V was clipped by 4 bases and J by 1 base, with 7 bases between them.

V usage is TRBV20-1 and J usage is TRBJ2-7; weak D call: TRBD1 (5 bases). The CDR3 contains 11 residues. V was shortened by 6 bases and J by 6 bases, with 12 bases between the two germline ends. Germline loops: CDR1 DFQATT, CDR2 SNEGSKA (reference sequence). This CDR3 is CSAQWGREQYF. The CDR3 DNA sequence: TGCAGTGCCCAGTGGGGCCGCGAGCAGTACTTC.

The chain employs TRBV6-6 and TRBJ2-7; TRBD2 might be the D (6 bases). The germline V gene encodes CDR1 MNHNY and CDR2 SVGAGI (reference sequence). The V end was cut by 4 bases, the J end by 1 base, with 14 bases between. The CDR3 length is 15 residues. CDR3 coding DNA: TGTGCCAGCAGTTGGGGGGACCACTTTTCCTACGAGCAGTACTTC. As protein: CASSWGDHFSYEQYF.